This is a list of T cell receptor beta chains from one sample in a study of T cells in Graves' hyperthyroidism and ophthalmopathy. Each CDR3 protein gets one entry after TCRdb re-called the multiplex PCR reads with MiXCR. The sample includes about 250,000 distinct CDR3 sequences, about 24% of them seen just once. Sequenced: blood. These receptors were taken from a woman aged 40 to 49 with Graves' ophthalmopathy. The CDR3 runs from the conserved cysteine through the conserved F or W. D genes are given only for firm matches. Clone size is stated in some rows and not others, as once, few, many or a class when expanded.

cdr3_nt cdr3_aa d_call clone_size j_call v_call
TGTGCCAGCACGGCCGGGAACACTGAAGCTTACTTT CASTAGNTEAYF . . TRBJ1-1 TRBV2
TGTGCCAGCAGCGAAGGGGGGAGGCCCCTCTACGAGCAGTACTTC CASSEGGRPLYEQYF . many TRBJ2-7 TRBV7-2
TGTGCCACCCGCGGGGGGCCTTTTACCCCTGGGGCCAACGTCCTGACTTTC CATRGGPFTPGANVLTF TRBD2 many TRBJ2-6 TRBV2
TGTGCCAGCAGCTTGGTTATGAGGGGCTCCCTCGACGAGCAGTACTTC CASSLVMRGSLDEQYF . many TRBJ2-7 TRBV5-5
TGTGCCAGCAAAAGTATGGATTTTGGAAACACCATATATTTT CASKSMDFGNTIYF . once TRBJ1-3 TRBV28
TGTGCCAGCAGCCGTTATACATATGACAACCAAGAGACCCAGTACTTC CASSRYTYDNQETQYF . many TRBJ2-5 TRBV11-2
TGTGCCAGCAGCCCCCCGGACCGTAACACTGAAGCTTTCTTT CASSPPDRNTEAFF . many TRBJ1-1 TRBV7-8
TGTGCCAGCAGATATAGACTCCAGGACACTGAAGCTTTCTTT CASRYRLQDTEAFF . . TRBJ1-1 TRBV6-2/TRBV6-3
TGTGCCAGCAGTTCCGGGACAGGTCTACACACCATATATTTT CASSSGTGLHTIYF TRBD1 many TRBJ1-3 TRBV6-5
TGTGCCAGCAGTTTATCTGGGAGCGGGGAGACCCAGTACTTC CASSLSGSGETQYF . many TRBJ2-5 TRBV12-3/TRBV12-4
TGTGCCAGCAGAAGTCGACAGGGCTGGAACACTGAAGCTTTCTTT CASRSRQGWNTEAFF TRBD1 many TRBJ1-1 TRBV6-1
TGTGCCACCAGTGATGGGCTAGCGGGAGCCCAAGAGACCCAGTACTTC CATSDGLAGAQETQYF TRBD2 many TRBJ2-5 TRBV24-1
TGTGCCAGCAGCTTAAACACGAACACCGGGGAGCTGTTTTTT CASSLNTNTGELFF . many TRBJ2-2 TRBV7-3
TGTGCCAGCAGCCAAGAACCGGGAGGATACGAGCAGTACTTC CASSQEPGGYEQYF TRBD2 many TRBJ2-7 TRBV4-2
TGCAGTGCTCCTACAGAGAACTATGGCTACACCTTC CSAPTENYGYTF . many TRBJ1-2 TRBV20-1
TGTGCCAGCAGCTTAGCGGGACTAGCGGGATCTCCGGAGCAGTACTTC CASSLAGLAGSPEQYF TRBD2 . TRBJ2-7 TRBV7-8
TGCGCCAGCAGCGCAGGGACTAGCGACACCGGGGAGCTGTTTTTT CASSAGTSDTGELFF TRBD2 many TRBJ2-2 TRBV5-1
TGCAGTGCCCTTGGGGGGTCCGACTATAGCAATCAGCCCCAGCATTTT CSALGGSDYSNQPQHF . . TRBJ1-5 TRBV20-1
TGTGCCAGCAGTACACACAGGTCTATGAACACTGAAGCTTTCTTT CASSTHRSMNTEAFF . many TRBJ1-1 TRBV27
TGTGCCAGCAGCTTACTGGGAGGGGGAGATGGCTACACCTTC CASSLLGGGDGYTF . many TRBJ1-2 TRBV13
TGTGCCAGCAGCTTGGCAAACTACGAGCAGTACTTC CASSLANYEQYF . many TRBJ2-7 TRBV5-5
TGCGCCAGCAGCCTAGACAGGCATGGCGGGGAGCTGTTTTTT CASSLDRHGGELFF . . TRBJ2-2 TRBV5-1
TGTGCCATCGAGGTGGGGGTTGGGACCGGGGAGCTGTTTTTT CAIEVGVGTGELFF . . TRBJ2-2 TRBV10-3
TGCAGTGCTAGAGATTGGGGGCGGCATTACTATGGCTACACCTTC CSARDWGRHYYGYTF . many TRBJ1-2 TRBV20-1
TGTGCCAGCAGTTACTCGCCCCGACGGACAGCCGCTGCGGGCTACACCTTC CASSYSPRRTAAAGYTF . . TRBJ1-2 TRBV6-5
TGTGCCAGCAGCTTAGTACCGAACACTGAAGCTTTCTTT CASSLVPNTEAFF . many TRBJ1-1 TRBV5-1
TGTGCCAGTAGTATGCTGCAGGGCTCTGGAAACACCATATATTTT CASSMLQGSGNTIYF . . TRBJ1-3 TRBV19
TGTGCCAGCAGTTTACTACCGGGACAGGGCGCTCAGCCCCAGCATTTT CASSLLPGQGAQPQHF TRBD1 many TRBJ1-5 TRBV28
TGTGCCAGCATGGGGTACGAGCAGTACTTC CASMGYEQYF . many TRBJ2-7 TRBV28
TGTGCCAGCAGCCGAAGGCAGGTGACCTCTGGAAACACCATATATTTT CASSRRQVTSGNTIYF . many TRBJ1-3 TRBV7-9
TGTGCCAGCACCCCTTTGGGGACGGCGAACACTGAAGCTTTCTTT CASTPLGTANTEAFF . few TRBJ1-1 TRBV7-9
TGTGCCAGCAGCGTAGATCCCCACACCGGGGAGCTGTTTTTT CASSVDPHTGELFF . many TRBJ2-2 TRBV9
TGCAGCGCAAGGACAGGGCTAAGAGAGACCCAGTACTTC CSARTGLRETQYF TRBD1 . TRBJ2-5 TRBV29-1
TGTGCCAGCTCACCGAATATCGGGGGCACCGGGGAGCTGTTTTTT CASSPNIGGTGELFF . . TRBJ2-2 TRBV18
TGTGCCAGCAGTAGGACACTAAACACCGGGGAGCTGTTTTTT CASSRTLNTGELFF . many TRBJ2-2 TRBV6-1
TGTGCCAGCAGTCAGCAACAGACCCAGTACTTC CASSQQQTQYF . . TRBJ2-5 TRBV28
TGTGCCAGCAGCCCTGCGACGGTGGGGTTTCAGTACTTC CASSPATVGFQYF . many TRBJ2-4 TRBV16
TGTGCCTGGAGTGTACGAACAGTCTCCTACGAGCAGTACTTC CAWSVRTVSYEQYF . many TRBJ2-7 TRBV30
TGTGCCAGCAGTTTTGACAGGGGAGCGAAGACCCAGTACTTC CASSFDRGAKTQYF TRBD1 . TRBJ2-5 TRBV12-3/TRBV12-4
TGCGCCAGCAGAACCGGACTAGCGAGCTCCTACGAGCAGTACTTC CASRTGLASSYEQYF TRBD2 many TRBJ2-7 TRBV5-1